The entry that follows covers one TCR beta chain sequence. This CDR3 comprises 14 residues. Germline V gene lookup returns CDR1 WSHSY and CDR2 SAAADI. Trimming took 6 bases from V and 1 from J; bases not matched to a gene: 5. The data derive from a study of blood T cell repertoires in COVID-19. How the authors handled the data: Nucleated cell counts were estimated from reference gene primer amplification. The assay was immunoSEQ multiplex PCR, and TCRdb's table has in-frame clones only and misses some. The DNA was the basis for D and trimming; V, J and clone size are from that table. The sample lists approximately 85,000 clones; 85% to 90% were seen once.

The sequence derives from an elderly woman with active or convalescent COVID-19. V and J are TRBV10-2 and TRBJ1-1; 7 positions match TRBD1. Sequencing used peripheral blood. Here the CDR3 reads CASRLGQANTEAFF. The CDR3 DNA sequence: TGCGCCAGCAGACTCGGACAGGCGAACACTGAAGCTTTCTTT.